Listed below are T cell receptor beta chains from one sample, sequenced in a study of a mutant IDH1 vaccine in newly diagnosed glioma. Generated by immunoSEQ multiplex PCR, the TCRdb table keeps only in-frame clones and is missing some. The table has roughly 30,000 clones, roughly 80% seen once; the top ten hold roughly 15%. No antigen is known for these receptors. Sequencing used PBMCs, obtained from a glioma patient whose treatment included an IDH1 peptide vaccine. The receptors were gathered from a woman aged 30 to 39 with glioma. Both conserved end residues are part of each CDR3. D genes are given only for firm matches. Size is stated for part of the rows, as once, few or many counts, or as a class when the clone is expanded.

clone_size v_call d_call cdr3_aa
- TRBV10-3 - CAISEGNSNQPQHF
- TRBV10-3 - CATSPGYTEAFF
- TRBV6-5 TRBD2 CASSYEPAGNADTQYF
- TRBV7-3 - CASSSGWNTEAFF
- TRBV7-9 TRBD1 CASSPRTGAQAYNEQFF
- TRBV4-1 - CASKVLGGNTEAFF
- TRBV4-2 - CASSPLGESSYEQYF
- TRBV10-3 - CAISDPRVADTQYF
- TRBV19 TRBD1 CASSMTGAEAFF
- TRBV4-3 - CASSRNQDGTYEQYF
- TRBV5-1 - CASSLLSVRPRSSTDTQYF
- TRBV6-5 TRBD2 CASSPAGGRETQYF
once TRBV7-2 - CASRTGPGGYTF
once TRBV6-6 TRBD2 CASSLLAGGQGEQYF
- TRBV30 TRBD2 CAWSNIKRVGAGRDEQFF
- TRBV2 - CASSDLGYGYTF
- TRBV10-2 - CASSEPQTVEAFF
few TRBV5-1 - CASSLRGFTGELFF
- TRBV7-6 - CASSPGEITDTQYF
- TRBV2 TRBD2 CASSGGRGGGTDTQYF
- TRBV18 - CASSPLGTEAFF
- TRBV30 - CAWKGGRYNEKLFF
- TRBV4-2 - CASSQDHRALSGNTIYF
few TRBV7-9 TRBD2 CASRLPAGDGELFF
- TRBV29-1 - CSVEHPGGADVGGYTF
- TRBV6-6 - CASSPWDLAKNIQYF
few TRBV5-6 - CASSFSGSRQPQHF
- TRBV25-1 - CASSELRNYNSPLHF
- TRBV9 - CASSGQAFPTEAFF
- TRBV6-5 - CASSTRGDEKLFF
- TRBV6-5 - CASSYSEGLSYTF
- TRBV19 - CASSIRTAMNTEAFF
- TRBV5-8 - CASSLVVQGHEQYF
- TRBV29-1 TRBD1 CSVETDRDYEQYF
- TRBV5-6 - CASSLDGSLITLGDTQYF
- TRBV29-1 - CSVEDVSEAFF
- TRBV4-3 - CASSQEGGSRGEKLFF
- TRBV10-2 TRBD2 CATKVRLAGYNEQFF
- TRBV6-1 TRBD1 CASRPGQGGQPQHF
- TRBV5-1 - CASSEDSYYEQYF
- TRBV5-1 - CASSFEGNTIYF
few TRBV5-4 - CASSWGAGTTPLHF
once TRBV5-4 - CASSFSNTEAFF
- TRBV2 TRBD1 CASSEQGTATNEKLFF
once TRBV30 TRBD2 CAWGDYLAGELFF
- TRBV6-1 - CASSAPRPDGTEAFF
- TRBV10-1 - CASSELTLPRAFF
- TRBV5-8 - CASSSALAGKYEQYF
- TRBV29-1 - CSAVTASGNTIYF
few TRBV5-4 - CASSTGVSGNTIYF
- TRBV10-1 - CASSLGSVGGNTEAFF
few TRBV19 - CASSLTPNTEAFF
few TRBV22-1 - CPGSARRAYTF
- TRBV5-1 TRBD1 CASSLATGMETQYF
few TRBV19 TRBD2 CASSIRASGSYEQYF
- TRBV7-2 - CASSPPPGRGSGNTIYF
- TRBV11-2 - CASSSMDSFEAFF
- TRBV5-1 TRBD1 CASSSGQGVGEAFF
- TRBV27 - CASSPLLGGDEAFF
once TRBV5-4 - CASSLFENTEAFF